The clone carrying this TCR beta chain was seen more than once but under ten times. Its target is unknown. Method: immunoSEQ multiplex PCR; TCRdb's copy keeps in-frame clones and lacks some. The sample holds tens of thousands of clones, around 70% seen once. The data derive from a study of T cell clones after liver transplantation. Turning to the study itself: In this trial, immunosuppression withdrawal was attempted within 2 years of liver transplant.

Germline V gene data show CDR1 as SNHLY and CDR2 as FYNNEI. The CDR3 loop spans 13 amino acids. The germline V and J ends were trimmed by 2 bases and 8 bases, with 12 bases remaining between them. The study's findings and limits: Small, mixed patient groups and varying post-transplant times limit these conclusions.

The sequence came from a human patient who received a liver transplant. Some T cells here may be from the graft donor. The gene calls are TRBV2 and TRBJ1-2, with TRBD1 as a possible D gene (6 bases). This material consisted of CD4+ T cells from blood, taken at the 22-month timepoint. The chain's CDR3 is CASSENRDGGYTF. The CDR3 DNA reads as TGTGCCAGCAGTGAAAACAGGGATGGCGGCTACACCTTC. Drawing the rest from reference TRBV2 and TRBJ1-2, the complete variable domain is EPEVTQTPSHQVTQMGQEVILRCVPISNHLYFYWYRQILGQKVEFLVSFYNNEISEKSEIFDDQFSVERPDGSNFTLKIRSTKLEDSAMYFCASSENRDGGYTFGSGTRLTVV.